These 8 T cell receptor beta chains came from one sample sequenced in a study of identical twins (dated by TCRdb to 2016 to 2018). To prepare the library, 5' RACE was applied. Sequencing took place on an Illumina HiSeq 2000. In-frame beta chains were kept once TCRdb had trimmed the public reads at Q25 with fastp and called clones with MiXCR. Identical CDR3 proteins give one entry, which carries the most common genes and DNA. Within this sample are approximately 410,000 distinct CDR3 sequences, with about a fifth of them counted one time only. The ten most abundant clones make up roughly 12% of the sample. The specimen sequenced was naive T cells sorted from blood. The intended sense of this specimen's cell subset or site label: cells isolated with a human naive T-cell isolation kit. The source of these receptors is a man between 45 and 60 years old in good health.

This clonotype was seen a handful of times. The J gene is TRBJ2-7, the V gene TRBV12-3 or TRBV12-4; D perhaps matches TRBD1 (6 bases). V was clipped by 6 bases and J by 6 bases, with 18 bases between them. This CDR3 is built from 14 residues. The CDR3: CASSHLTGLGEQYF. CDR3 in DNA: TGTGCCAGCAGCCATCTTACAGGGTTGGGCGAGCAGTACTTC.

This clonotype was seen a few times. This sequence joins TRBV27 and TRBJ1-2; D remains unclear. Trimming pared 3 bases from V and 5 bases from J, leaving 10 bases between. The CDR3 sequence is 13 residues long. CDR1 is MNHEY, CDR2 SMNVEV, per germline (reference sequence). The CDR3 DNA sequence: TGTGCCAGCAGTTTGAACGGGCCGTATGGCTACACCTTC. Translating gives CASSLNGPYGYTF.

This clonotype was seen many times. The rearrangement links TRBV4-3 to TRBJ2-7; D unclear. The CDR3 is 13 residues long. Germline values: CDR1 LGHNA, CDR2 YSLEER. With 4 bases removed from V and 5 bases from J, the gap between germline ends came to 12 bases. The CDR3 is CASSLGLSHEQYF. CDR3 bases: TGCGCCAGCAGCCTCGGTCTGAGCCACGAGCAGTACTTC.

This clonotype was counted at least ten times. The chain uses TRBV28 and TRBJ2-5; weak D call: TRBD2 (6 bases). Between the trimmed V and J ends, which lost 7 bases and 5 bases, there was a span of 17 bases. The CDR3 loop spans 14 amino acids. Germline lookup yields CDR1 MDHEN and CDR2 SYDVKM. The CDR3 here is CASTGRGKVETQYF. The CDR3 nucleotides are TGTGCCAGCACGGGACGCGGGAAGGTGGAGACCCAGTACTTC.

This clonotype was recorded a few times. J is TRBJ1-1 and V is TRBV18, with D perhaps TRBD1 (6 bases). This CDR3 has 15 amino acids. V shed 3 bases and J shed 1 base, with 12 bases lying between them. CDR1 is KGHSH, CDR2 LQKENI, per germline. CDR3 amino acids: CASSPVAGENTEAFF. CDR3 in DNA: TGTGCCAGCTCACCGGTTGCAGGGGAGAACACTGAAGCTTTCTTT. Variable domain in full (rest from reference TRBV18 and TRBJ1-1): NAGVMQNPRHLVRRRGQEARLRCSPMKGHSHVYWYRQLPEEGLKFMVYLQKENIIDESGMPKERFSAEFPKEGPSILRIQQVVRGDSAAYFCASSPVAGENTEAFFGQGTRLTVV.

This clonotype turned up a few times. This rearrangement joins TRBV7-7 to TRBJ2-7; the D call may be TRBD1 or TRBD2 (5 bases each). The length of the CDR3 is 14 residues. In germline, CDR1 is SSHAT, CDR2 FNYEAQ (reference sequence). CDR3 bases: TGTGCTAGCCCCCTCCCGGGACGGATCTACGAGCAGTACTTC. It yields the protein CASPLPGRIYEQYF.

A few counts support this clonotype. This chain links TRBV20-1 with TRBJ1-2; 7 nucleotides match TRBD1. The length of the CDR3 is 13 residues. Looked up from germline, CDR1 is DFQATT and CDR2 is SNEGSKA (reference sequence). With V trimmed by 6 bases and J by 2 bases, 6 bases remained unmatched. The CDR3 reads CSAFEGQNYGYTF. In DNA, the CDR3 is TGCAGTGCCTTCGAGGGACAGAACTATGGCTACACCTTC.

This clonotype appeared a few times. The chain recombines TRBV11-2 with TRBJ2-7; D is ambiguous. This CDR3 spans 14 amino acids. From germline, CDR1 is SGHAT and CDR2 FQNNGV. Trimming left V 5 bases short and J 5 bases short, with 16 bases between. In DNA, the CDR3 is TGTGCCAGCAGCCTCTTAGGTCCGTGGGACGAGCAGTACTTC. Protein sequence: CASSLLGPWDEQYF. Filled out from reference TRBV11-2 and TRBJ2-7, the complete variable domain reads EAGVAQSPRYKIIEKRQSVAFWCNPISGHATLYWYQQILGQGPKLLIQFQNNGVVDDSQLPKDRFSAERLKGVDSTLKIQPAKLEDSAVYLCASSLLGPWDEQYFGPGTRLTVT.